This T cell receptor (beta chain) derives from a study of glioma-infiltrating T cells. V lost 4 bases and J lost 5, with 12 bases in between. CDR1 is SNHLY, CDR2 FYNNEI, per germline. The CDR3 length is 15 residues. As concerns this clonotype: Its matching antigen is unknown.

General study results and limits: Very few CDR3 sequences were shared between tissue and blood. Non-neoplastic patients had below-expected tissue-blood divergence, while all gliomas exceeded expectation.

Amplification of TCR alpha and beta CDR3 regions from RNA used iRepertoire nested multiplex PCR. TCRdb itself ran the multiplex PCR reads through MiXCR, one entry per CDR3 protein. The profile shows tens of thousands of distinct CDR3 sequences, around a quarter of them singletons. The sample consisted of glioma tissue, nonneoplastic brain tissue, or PBMCs (not recorded which). This TCR came from a human donor with low-grade glioma or glioblastoma, undergoing nonglioma brain surgery, or in good health (not recorded which). The chain is built from TRBV2 and TRBJ1-6, with D possibly TRBD1 on 6 matching bases. The CDR3 here is CASSGPTGNNSPLHF. Written as DNA, the CDR3 is TGTGCCAGCAGTGGCCCTACAGGGAATAATTCACCCCTCCACTTT.